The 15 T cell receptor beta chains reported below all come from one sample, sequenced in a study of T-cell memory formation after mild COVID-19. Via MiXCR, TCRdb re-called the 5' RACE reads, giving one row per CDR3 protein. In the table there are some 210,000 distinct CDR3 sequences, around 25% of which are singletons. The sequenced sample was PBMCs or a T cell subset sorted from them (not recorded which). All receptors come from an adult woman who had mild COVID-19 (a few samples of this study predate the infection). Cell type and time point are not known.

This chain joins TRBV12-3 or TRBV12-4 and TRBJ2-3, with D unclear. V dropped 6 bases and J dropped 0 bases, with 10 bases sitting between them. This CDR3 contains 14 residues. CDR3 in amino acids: CASSKLPSTDTQYF. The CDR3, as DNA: TGTGCCAGCAGCAAACTTCCGAGCACAGATACGCAGTATTTT.

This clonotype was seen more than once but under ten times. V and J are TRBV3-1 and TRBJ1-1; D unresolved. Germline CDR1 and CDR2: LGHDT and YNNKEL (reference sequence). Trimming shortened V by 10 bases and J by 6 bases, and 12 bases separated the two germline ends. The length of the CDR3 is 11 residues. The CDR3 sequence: CATARGAEAFF. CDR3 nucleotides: TGTGCCACGGCCCGCGGGGCTGAAGCTTTCTTT.

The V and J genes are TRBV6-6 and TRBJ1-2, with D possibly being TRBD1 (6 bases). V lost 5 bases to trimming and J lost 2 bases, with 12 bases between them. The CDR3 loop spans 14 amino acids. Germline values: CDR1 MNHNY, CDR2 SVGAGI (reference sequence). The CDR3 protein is CASSRQERNYGYTF. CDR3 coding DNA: TGTGCCAGCAGTCGACAGGAACGCAACTATGGCTACACCTTC.

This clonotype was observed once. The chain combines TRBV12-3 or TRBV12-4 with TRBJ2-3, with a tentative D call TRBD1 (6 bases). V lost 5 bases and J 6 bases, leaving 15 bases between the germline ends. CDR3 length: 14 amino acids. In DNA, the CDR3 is TGTGCCAGCAGTCCTAAGACAGGCCCGGATACGCAGTATTTT. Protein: CASSPKTGPDTQYF.

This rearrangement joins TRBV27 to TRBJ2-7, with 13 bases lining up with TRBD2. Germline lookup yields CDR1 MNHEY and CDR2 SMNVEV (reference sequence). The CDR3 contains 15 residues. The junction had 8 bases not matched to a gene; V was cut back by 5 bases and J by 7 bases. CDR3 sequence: CASSLRLAGGFEQYF. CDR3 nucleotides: TGTGCCAGCAGTCTCCGACTAGCGGGGGGCTTTGAGCAGTACTTC.

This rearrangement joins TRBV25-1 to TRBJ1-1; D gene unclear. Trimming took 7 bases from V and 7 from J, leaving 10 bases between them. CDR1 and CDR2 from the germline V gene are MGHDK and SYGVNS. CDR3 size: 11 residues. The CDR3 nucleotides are TGTGCCAGCACCCACGGCATTGAAGCTTTCTTT. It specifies CASTHGIEAFF.

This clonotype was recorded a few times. This CDR3 is CASSWDRYTGELFF. The CDR3 DNA is TGTGCCAGCAGCTGGGACAGATACACCGGGGAGCTGTTTTTT. This chain links TRBV7-2 with TRBJ2-2, with TRBD1 matching 7 bases. The CDR3 is made up of 14 amino acids. With 4 bases clipped from V and 3 bases from J, the junction kept 2 bases outside the gene matches. From germline, CDR1 is SGHTA and CDR2 FQGNSA.

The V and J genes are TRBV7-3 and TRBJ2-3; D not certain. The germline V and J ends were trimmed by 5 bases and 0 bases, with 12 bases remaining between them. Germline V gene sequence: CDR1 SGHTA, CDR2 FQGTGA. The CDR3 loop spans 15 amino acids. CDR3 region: CASSQDRRSTDTQYF. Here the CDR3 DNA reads TGTGCCAGCAGCCAGGACCGACGCAGCACAGATACGCAGTATTTT.

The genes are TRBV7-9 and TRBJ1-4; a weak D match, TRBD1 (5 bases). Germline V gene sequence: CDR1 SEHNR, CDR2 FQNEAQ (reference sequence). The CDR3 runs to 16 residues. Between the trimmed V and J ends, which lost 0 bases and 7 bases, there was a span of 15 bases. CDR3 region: CASSLAPTGSGEKLFF. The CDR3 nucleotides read TGTGCCAGCAGCTTAGCGCCCACAGGTTCAGGTGAAAAACTGTTTTTT.

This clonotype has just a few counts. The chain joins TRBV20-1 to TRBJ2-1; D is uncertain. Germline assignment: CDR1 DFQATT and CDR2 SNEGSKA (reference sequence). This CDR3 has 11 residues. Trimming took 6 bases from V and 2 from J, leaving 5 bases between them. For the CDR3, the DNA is TGCAGTGCGGGGACCTACAATGAGCAGTTCTTC. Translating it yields CSAGTYNEQFF.

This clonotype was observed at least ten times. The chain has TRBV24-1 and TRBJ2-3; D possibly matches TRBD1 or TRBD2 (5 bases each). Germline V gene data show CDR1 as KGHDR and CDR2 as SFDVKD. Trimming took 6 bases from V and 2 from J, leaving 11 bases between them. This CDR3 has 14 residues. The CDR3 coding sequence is TGTGCCACCAGTCTTCCGGGGCTCACAGATACGCAGTATTTT. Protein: CATSLPGLTDTQYF.

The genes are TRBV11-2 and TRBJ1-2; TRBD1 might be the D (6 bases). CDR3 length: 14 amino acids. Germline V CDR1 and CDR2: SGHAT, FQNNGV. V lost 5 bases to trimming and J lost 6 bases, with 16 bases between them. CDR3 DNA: TGTGCCAGCAGCGCAAGCCGGGGGGCGGATGGCTACACCTTC. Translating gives CASSASRGADGYTF.

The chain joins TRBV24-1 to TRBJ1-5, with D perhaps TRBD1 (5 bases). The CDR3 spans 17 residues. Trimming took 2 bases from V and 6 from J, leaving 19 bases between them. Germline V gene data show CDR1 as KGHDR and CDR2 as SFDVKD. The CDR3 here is CATSDSGYHKSGQPQHF. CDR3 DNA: TGTGCCACCAGTGATTCAGGGTATCACAAATCTGGTCAGCCCCAGCATTTT.

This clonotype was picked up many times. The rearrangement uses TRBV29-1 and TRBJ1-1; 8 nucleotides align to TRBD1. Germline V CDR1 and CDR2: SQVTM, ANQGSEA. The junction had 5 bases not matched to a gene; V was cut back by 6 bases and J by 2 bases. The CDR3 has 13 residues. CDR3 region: CSVLGQGNTEAFF. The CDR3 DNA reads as TGCAGCGTCTTAGGACAGGGAAACACTGAAGCTTTCTTT.

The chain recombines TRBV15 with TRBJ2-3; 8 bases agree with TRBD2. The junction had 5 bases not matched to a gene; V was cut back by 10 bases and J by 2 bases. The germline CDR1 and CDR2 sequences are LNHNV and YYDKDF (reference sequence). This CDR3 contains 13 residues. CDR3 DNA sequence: TGTGCCATTCTAGCGGGTTCCACAGATACGCAGTATTTT. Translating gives CAILAGSTDTQYF.